The 3 T cell receptor beta chains below come from one sample, sequenced in a study of tumor and adjacent non-tumor tissue in lung cancer. Three rounds of nested PCR, following a modified ARM-PCR protocol, produced the TCRbeta library. TCRdb ran MiXCR on the multiplex PCR reads and lists one entry per CDR3 protein. The sample lists about 110,000 distinct CDR3 sequences, about 80% seen once, with 22% in the top ten. No cell sorting was done before RNA was extracted from the tissue. What was sequenced was lung tumor tissue. The receptors stem from a man between 65 and 85 years old with non-small cell lung cancer.

Notes on this clonotype: The CDR3 carries no conserved terminal phenylalanine or tryptophan, so it likely arises from a read error. The gene calls are TRBV14 and TRBJ2-7; D is perhaps TRBD2 (6 bases). CDR1 and CDR2 (germline): SGHDN, FVKESK. This CDR3 region has 16 residues. The CDR3 loop reads CVSSQRDGRISYEQYI. The CDR3, as DNA: TGTGTCAGCAGCCAACGTGACGGGAGAATCTCCTACGAGCAGTACATA.

Comments on this clonotype: Compared with germline, one end of the junction differs, possibly owing to a read error. This chain joins TRBV6-1 and TRBJ1-1; possibly TRBD1 for D (5 bases). The germline V gene has CDR1 MNHNS and CDR2 SASEGT. This CDR3 is built from 15 residues. The CDR3 region is CASSEGSKVNTEAFF. CDR3 in DNA: TGCGCCAGCAGTGAGGGGAGCAAGGTTAACACTGAAGCTTTCTTT.

This chain links TRBV20-1 with TRBJ2-7, with D uncertain. The CDR3 loop spans 13 amino acids. Germline V gene data show CDR1 as DFQATT and CDR2 as SNEGSKA (reference sequence). In nucleotides, the CDR3 is TGCAATTCACTACCTGGCAAGGTGGGTGAGCAGTACTTC. It is translated as CNSLPGKVGEQYF.